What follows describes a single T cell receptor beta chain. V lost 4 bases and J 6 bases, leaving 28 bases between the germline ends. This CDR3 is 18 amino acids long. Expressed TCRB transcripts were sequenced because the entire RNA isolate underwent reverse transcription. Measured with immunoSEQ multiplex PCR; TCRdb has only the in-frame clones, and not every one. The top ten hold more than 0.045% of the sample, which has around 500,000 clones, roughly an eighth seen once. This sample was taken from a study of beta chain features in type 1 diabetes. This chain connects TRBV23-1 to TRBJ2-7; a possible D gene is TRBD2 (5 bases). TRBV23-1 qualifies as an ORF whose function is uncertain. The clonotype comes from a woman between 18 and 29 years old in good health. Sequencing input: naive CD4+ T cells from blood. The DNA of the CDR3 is TGCGCCAGCAGTCTCAATAAAGATTATGGGAGAACCCTAGCCGAGCAGTACGTC. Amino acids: CASSLNKDYGRTLAEQYV.